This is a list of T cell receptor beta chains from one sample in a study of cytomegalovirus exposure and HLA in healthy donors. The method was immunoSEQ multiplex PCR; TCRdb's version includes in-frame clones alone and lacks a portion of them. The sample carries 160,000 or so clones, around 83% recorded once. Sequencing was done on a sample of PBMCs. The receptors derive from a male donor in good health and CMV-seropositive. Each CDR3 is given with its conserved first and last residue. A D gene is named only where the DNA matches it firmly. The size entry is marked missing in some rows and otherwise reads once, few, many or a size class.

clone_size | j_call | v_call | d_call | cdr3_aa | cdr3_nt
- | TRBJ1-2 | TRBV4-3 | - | CASSQGDGVYGYTF | TGCGCCAGCAGTCAGGGTGACGGTGTCTATGGCTACACCTTC
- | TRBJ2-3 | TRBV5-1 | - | CASSLRGNTQYF | TGCGCCAGCAGCTTGAGAGGGAATACGCAGTATTTT
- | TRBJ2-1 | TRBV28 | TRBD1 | CASSSGQGESNEQFF | TGTGCCAGCAGTTCGGGACAGGGAGAAAGCAATGAGCAGTTCTTC
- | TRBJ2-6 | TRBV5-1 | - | CASSLAHPGVALGANVLTF | -
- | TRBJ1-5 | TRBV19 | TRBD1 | CASSMVTGGNQPQHF | TGTGCCAGTAGTATGGTGACAGGGGGCAATCAGCCCCAGCATTTT
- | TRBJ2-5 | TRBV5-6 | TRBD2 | CASSSSGRAWTQYF | TGTGCCAGCAGCTCTAGCGGGAGGGCCTGGACCCAGTACTTC
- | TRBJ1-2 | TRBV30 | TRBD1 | CAWSVQGVIAGYTF | TGTGCCTGGAGTGTACAGGGGGTAATAGCTGGCTACACCTTC
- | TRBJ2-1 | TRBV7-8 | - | CASSLGRGAGNEQFF | TGTGCCAGCAGCTTAGGCAGGGGAGCGGGAAATGAGCAGTTCTTC
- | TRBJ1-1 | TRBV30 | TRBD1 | CAWSVLDRGTFF | TGTGCCTGGAGTGTACTAGACAGGGGGACTTTCTTT
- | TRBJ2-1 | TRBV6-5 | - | CASSYFRENEQFF | TGTGCCAGCAGTTACTTCCGGGAGAATGAGCAGTTCTTC
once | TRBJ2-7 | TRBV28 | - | CASHPGQISSYEQYF | TGTGCCAGTCACCCGGGACAAATTTCTTCCTACGAGCAGTACTTC
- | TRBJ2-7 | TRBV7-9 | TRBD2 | CASRSSGGDEQYF | TGTGCCAGCAGATCTAGCGGGGGGGACGAGCAGTACTTC
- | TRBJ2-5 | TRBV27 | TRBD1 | CASSQTGASGGETQYF | TGTGCCAGCAGTCAAACCGGGGCTTCAGGGGGCGAGACCCAGTACTTC
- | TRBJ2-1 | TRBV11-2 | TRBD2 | CASSLGRGGLHNEQFF | TGTGCCAGCAGCTTAGGGCGGGGAGGGCTCCACAATGAGCAGTTCTTC
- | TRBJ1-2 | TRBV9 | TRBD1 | CASSAGTAIFYGYTF | TGTGCCAGCAGCGCAGGGACAGCGATCTTTTATGGCTACACCTTC
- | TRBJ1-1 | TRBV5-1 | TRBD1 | CASSFGTANTEAFF | TGCGCCAGCAGCTTCGGGACAGCTAACACTGAAGCTTTCTTT
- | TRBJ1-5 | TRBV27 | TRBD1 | CASSPGTGGNQPQHF | TGTGCCAGCAGTCCTGGGACAGGCGGCAATCAGCCCCAGCATTTT
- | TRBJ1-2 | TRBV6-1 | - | CASSDRGGYTF | TGTGCCAGCAGTGATAGGGGTGGCTACACCTTC
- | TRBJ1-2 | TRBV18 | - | CASSPRYSDYGYTF | TGTGCCAGCTCACCGAGGTATTCTGACTATGGCTACACCTTC